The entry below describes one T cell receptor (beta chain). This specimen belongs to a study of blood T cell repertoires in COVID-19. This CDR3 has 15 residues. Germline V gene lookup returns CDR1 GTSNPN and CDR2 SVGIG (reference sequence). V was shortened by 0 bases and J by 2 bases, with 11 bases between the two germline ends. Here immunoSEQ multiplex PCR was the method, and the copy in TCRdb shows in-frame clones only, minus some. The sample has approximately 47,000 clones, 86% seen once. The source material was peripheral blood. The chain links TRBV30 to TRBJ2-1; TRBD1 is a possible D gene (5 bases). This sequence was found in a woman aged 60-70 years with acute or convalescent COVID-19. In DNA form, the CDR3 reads TGTGCCTGGAGTGTAGGGGTGCCCGCCTACAATGAGCAGTTCTTC. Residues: CAWSVGVPAYNEQFF.